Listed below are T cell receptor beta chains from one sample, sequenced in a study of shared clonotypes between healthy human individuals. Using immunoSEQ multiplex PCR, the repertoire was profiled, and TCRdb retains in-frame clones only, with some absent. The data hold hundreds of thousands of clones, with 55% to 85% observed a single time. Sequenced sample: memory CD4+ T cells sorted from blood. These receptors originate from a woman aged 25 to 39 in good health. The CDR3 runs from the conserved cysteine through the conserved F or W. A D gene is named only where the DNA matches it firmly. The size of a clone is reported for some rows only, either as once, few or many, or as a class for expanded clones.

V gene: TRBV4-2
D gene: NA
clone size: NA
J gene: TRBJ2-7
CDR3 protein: CASSQVGTGELAGTYEQYF
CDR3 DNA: TGTGCCAGCAGCCAAGTTGGGACAGGGGAACTAGCGGGAACCTACGAGCAGTACTTC

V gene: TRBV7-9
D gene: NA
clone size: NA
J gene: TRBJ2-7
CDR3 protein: CASSFIAAYEQYF
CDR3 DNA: TGTGCCAGCAGCTTTATCGCAGCCTACGAGCAGTACTTC

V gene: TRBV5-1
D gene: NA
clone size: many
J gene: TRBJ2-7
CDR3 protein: CASSLEGQGREQYF
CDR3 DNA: TGCGCCAGCAGCTTGGAGGGGCAGGGAAGGGAGCAGTACTTC

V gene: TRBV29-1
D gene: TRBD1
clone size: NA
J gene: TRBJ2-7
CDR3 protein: CSVINPGQGEQYF
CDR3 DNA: TGCAGCGTTATAAATCCGGGACAGGGGGAGCAGTACTTC

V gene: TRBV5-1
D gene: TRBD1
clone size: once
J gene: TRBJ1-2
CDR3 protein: CASSPGQGSVWGYTF
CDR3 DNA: TGCGCCAGCAGCCCTGGACAGGGCAGTGTGTGGGGCTACACCTTC

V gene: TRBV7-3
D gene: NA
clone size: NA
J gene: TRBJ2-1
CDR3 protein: CASSYILGNEQFF
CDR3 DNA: TGTGCCAGCAGCTATATACTTGGTAATGAGCAGTTCTTC

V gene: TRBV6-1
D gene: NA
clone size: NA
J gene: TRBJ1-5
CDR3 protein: CASRIYSSGNQPQHF
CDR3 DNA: TGTGCCAGCAGGATTTACAGTTCAGGGAATCAGCCCCAGCATTTT

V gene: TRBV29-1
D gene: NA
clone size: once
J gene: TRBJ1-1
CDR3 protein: CSVVRGGSRTEAFF
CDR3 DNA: TGCAGCGTAGTGAGAGGGGGTTCGCGCACTGAAGCTTTCTTT

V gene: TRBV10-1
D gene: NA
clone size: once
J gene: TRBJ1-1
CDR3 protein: CASSPEGRTEAFF
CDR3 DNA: TGCGCCAGCAGTCCGGAGGGCCGCACTGAAGCTTTCTTT

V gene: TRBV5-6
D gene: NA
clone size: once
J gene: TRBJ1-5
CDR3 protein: CASSLWGYQPQHF
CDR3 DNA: TGTGCCAGCAGCTTGTGGGGGTATCAGCCCCAGCATTTT

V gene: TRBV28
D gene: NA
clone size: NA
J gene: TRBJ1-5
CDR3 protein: CASKGVLENQPQHF
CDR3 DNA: TGTGCCAGTAAAGGGGTCCTGGAGAATCAGCCCCAGCATTTT